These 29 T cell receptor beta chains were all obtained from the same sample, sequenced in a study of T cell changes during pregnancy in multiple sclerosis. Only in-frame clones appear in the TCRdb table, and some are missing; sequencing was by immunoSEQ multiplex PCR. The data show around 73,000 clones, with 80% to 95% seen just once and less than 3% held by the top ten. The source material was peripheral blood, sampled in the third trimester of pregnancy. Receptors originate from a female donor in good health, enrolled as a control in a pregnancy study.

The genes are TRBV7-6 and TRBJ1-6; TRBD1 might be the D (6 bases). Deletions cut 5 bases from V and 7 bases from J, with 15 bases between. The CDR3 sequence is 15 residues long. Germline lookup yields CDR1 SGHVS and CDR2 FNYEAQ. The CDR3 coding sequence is TGTGCCAGCAGCCCGCGGGGGGCGCGGAATTCACCCCTCCACTTT. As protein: CASSPRGARNSPLHF.

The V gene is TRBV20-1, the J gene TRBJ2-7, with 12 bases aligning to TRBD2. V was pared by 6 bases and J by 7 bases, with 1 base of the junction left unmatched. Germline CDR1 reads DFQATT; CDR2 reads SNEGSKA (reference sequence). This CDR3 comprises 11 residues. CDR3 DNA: TGCAGTGCCGGACTAGCGGGAGAGCAGTACTTC. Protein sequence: CSAGLAGEQYF.

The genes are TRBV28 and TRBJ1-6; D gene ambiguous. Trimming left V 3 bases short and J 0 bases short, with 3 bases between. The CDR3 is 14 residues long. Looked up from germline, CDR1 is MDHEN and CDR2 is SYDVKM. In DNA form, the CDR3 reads TGTGCCAGCAGTTTTAGCTCCTATAATTCACCCCTCCACTTT. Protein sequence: CASSFSSYNSPLHF.

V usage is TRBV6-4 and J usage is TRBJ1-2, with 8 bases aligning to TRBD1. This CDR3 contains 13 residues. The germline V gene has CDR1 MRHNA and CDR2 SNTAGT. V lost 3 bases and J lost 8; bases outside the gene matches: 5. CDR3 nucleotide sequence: TGTGCCAGCAGTGATGGGACAGGAATCGGCTACACCTTC. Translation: CASSDGTGIGYTF.

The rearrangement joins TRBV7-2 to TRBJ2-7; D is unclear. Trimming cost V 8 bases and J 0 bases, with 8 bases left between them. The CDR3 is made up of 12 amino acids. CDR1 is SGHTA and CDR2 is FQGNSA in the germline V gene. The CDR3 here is CASARSSYEQYF. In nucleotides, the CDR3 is TGTGCCAGCGCCAGGTCCTCCTACGAGCAGTACTTC.

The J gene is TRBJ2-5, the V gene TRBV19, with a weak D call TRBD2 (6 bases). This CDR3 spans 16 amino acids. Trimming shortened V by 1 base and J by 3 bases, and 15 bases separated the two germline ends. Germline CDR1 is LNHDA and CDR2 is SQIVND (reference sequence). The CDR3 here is CASSIVGGKVKETQYF. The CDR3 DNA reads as TGTGCCAGTAGTATAGTCGGAGGGAAGGTAAAAGAGACCCAGTACTTC.

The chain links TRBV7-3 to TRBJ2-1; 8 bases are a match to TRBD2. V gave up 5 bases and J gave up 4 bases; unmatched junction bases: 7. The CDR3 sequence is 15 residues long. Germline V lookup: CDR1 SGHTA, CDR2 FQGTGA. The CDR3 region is CASSTGTSVYNEQFF. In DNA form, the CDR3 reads TGTGCCAGCAGCACCGGGACTAGTGTTTACAATGAGCAGTTCTTC. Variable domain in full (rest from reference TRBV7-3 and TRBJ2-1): GAGVSQTPSNKVTEKGKYVELRCDPISGHTALYWYRQSLGQGPEFLIYFQGTGAADDSGLPNDRFFAVRPEGSVSTLKIQRTERGDSAVYLCASSTGTSVYNEQFFGPGTRLTVL.

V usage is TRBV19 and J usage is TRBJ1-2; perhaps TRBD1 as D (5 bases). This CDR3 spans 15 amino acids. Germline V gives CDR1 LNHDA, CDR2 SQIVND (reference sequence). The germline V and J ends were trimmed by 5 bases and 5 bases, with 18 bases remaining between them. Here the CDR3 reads CASSPAPDSFYGYTF. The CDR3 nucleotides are TGTGCCAGTAGTCCCGCCCCCGACAGTTTTTATGGCTACACCTTC.

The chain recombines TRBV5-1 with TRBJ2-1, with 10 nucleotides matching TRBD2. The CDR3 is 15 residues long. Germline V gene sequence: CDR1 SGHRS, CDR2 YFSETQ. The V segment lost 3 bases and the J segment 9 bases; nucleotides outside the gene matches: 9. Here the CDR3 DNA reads TGCGCCAGCAGCTCCACCGGGACTAGCGAGAGTGAGCAGTTCTTC. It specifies CASSSTGTSESEQFF.

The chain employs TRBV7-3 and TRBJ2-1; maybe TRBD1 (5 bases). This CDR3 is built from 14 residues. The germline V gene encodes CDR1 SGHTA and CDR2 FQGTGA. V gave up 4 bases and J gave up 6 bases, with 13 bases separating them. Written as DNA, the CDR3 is TGTGCCAGCAGCTCTAGGGGCCTACTCAATGAGCAGTTCTTC. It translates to CASSSRGLLNEQFF.

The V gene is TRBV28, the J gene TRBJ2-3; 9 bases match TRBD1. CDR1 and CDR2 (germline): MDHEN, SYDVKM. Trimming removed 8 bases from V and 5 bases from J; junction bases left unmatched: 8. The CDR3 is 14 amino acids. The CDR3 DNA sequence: TGTGCCAGCCAAGGGACAGGGAGCGGAGATACGCAGTATTTT. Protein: CASQGTGSGDTQYF.

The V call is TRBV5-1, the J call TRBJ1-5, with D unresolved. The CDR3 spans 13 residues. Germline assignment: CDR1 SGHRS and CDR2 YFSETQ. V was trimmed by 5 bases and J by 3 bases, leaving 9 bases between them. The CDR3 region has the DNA TGCGCCAGCAGTCCTGGCCTCAATCAGCCCCAGCATTTT. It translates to CASSPGLNQPQHF.

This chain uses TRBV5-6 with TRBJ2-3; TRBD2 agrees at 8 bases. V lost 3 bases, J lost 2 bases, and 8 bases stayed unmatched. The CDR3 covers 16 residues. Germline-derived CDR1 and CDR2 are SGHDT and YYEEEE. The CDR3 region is CASSSLVAGITDTQYF. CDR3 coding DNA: TGTGCCAGCAGCTCCCTCGTAGCGGGGATCACAGATACGCAGTATTTT.

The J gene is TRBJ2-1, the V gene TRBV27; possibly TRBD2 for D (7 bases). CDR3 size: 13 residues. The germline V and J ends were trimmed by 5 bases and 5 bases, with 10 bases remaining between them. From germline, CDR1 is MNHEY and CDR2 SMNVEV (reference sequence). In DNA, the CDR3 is TGTGCCAGCAGTAGGGGGACTAACAATGAGCAGTTCTTC. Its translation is CASSRGTNNEQFF.

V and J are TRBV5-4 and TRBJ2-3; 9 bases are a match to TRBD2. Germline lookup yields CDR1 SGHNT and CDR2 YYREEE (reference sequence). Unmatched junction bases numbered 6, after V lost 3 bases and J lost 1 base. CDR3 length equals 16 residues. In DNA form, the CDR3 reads TGTGCCAGCAGCTCTAGACTAGCGGAGCGCACAGATACGCAGTATTTT. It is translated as CASSSRLAERTDTQYF.

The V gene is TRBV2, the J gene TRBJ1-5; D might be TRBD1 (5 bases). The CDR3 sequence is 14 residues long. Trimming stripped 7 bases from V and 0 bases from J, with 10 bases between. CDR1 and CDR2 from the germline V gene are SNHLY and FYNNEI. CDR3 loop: CASKTDSSNQPQHF. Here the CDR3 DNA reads TGTGCCAGCAAAACAGACAGTAGCAATCAGCCCCAGCATTTT. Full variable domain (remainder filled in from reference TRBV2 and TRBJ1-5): EPEVTQTPSHQVTQMGQEVILRCVPISNHLYFYWYRQILGQKVEFLVSFYNNEISEKSEIFDDQFSVERPDGSNFTLKIRSTKLEDSAMYFCASKTDSSNQPQHFGDGTRLSIL.

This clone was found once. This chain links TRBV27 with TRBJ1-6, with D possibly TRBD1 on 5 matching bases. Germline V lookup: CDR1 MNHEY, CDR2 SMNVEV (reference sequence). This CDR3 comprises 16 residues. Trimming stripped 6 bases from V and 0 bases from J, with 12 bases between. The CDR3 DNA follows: TGTGCCAGCAGCCCGCGGGGGAGCTCCTATAATTCACCCCTCCACTTT. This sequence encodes CASSPRGSSYNSPLHF.

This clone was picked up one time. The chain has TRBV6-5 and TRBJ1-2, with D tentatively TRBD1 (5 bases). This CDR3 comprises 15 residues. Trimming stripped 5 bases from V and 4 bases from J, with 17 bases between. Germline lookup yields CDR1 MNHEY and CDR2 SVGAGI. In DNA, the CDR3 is TGTGCCAGCAGTGTCAGGGTTCCACTTATCTATGGCTACACCTTC. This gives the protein CASSVRVPLIYGYTF.

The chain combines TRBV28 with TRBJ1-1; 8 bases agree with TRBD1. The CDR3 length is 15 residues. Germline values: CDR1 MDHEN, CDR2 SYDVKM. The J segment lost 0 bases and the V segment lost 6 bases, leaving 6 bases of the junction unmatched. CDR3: CASRKGQVMNTEAFF. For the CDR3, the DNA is TGTGCCAGCAGGAAGGGACAGGTCATGAACACTGAAGCTTTCTTT.

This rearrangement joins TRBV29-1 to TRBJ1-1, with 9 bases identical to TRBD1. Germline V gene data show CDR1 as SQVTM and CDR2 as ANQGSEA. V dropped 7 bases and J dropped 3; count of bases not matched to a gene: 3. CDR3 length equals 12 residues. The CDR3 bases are TGCAGCGCCGGGACAGGGCACACTGAAGCTTTCTTT. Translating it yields CSAGTGHTEAFF. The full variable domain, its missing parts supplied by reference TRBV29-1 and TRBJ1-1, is SAVISQKPSRDICQRGTSLTIQCQVDSQVTMMFWYRQQPGQSLTLIATANQGSEATYESGFVIDKFPISRPNLTFSTLTVSNMSPEDSSIYLCSAGTGHTEAFFGQGTRLTVV.

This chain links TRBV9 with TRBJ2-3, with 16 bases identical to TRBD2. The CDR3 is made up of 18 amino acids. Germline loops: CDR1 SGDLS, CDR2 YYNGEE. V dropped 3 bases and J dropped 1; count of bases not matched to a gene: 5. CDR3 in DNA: TGTGCCAGCAGCGAGGGACTAGCGGGAGGGCCCGGCACAGATACGCAGTATTTT. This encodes CASSEGLAGGPGTDTQYF.

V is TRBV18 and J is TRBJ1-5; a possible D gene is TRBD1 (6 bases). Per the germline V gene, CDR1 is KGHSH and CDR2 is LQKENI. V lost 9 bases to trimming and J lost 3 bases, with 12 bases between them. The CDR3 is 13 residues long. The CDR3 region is CASTQGNNQPQHF. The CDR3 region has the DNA TGTGCCAGTACGCAGGGGAACAATCAGCCCCAGCATTTT.

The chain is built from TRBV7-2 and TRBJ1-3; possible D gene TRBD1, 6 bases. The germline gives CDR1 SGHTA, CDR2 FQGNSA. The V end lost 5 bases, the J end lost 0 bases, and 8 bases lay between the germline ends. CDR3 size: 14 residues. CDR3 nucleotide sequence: TGTGCCAGCAGCGCACAGGGCTCTGGAAACACCATATATTTT. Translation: CASSAQGSGNTIYF.

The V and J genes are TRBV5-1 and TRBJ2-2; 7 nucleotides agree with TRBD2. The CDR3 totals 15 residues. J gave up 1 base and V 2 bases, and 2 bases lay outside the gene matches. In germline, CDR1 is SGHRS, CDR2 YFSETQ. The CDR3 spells CASSFPGGNTGELFF. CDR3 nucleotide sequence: TGCGCCAGCAGCTTTCCGGGGGGGAACACCGGGGAGCTGTTTTTT. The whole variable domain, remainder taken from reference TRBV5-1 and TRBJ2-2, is KAGVTQTPRYLIKTRGQQVTLSCSPISGHRSVSWYQQTPGQGLQFLFEYFSETQRNKGNFPGRFSGRQFSNSRSEMNVSTLELGDSALYLCASSFPGGNTGELFFGEGSRLTVL.

The CDR3 sequence: CASSFPVVTEKLFF. As DNA, the CDR3 is TGTGCCAGCAGCTTCCCGGTGGTTACTGAAAAACTGTTTTTT. The chain carries TRBV7-6 and TRBJ1-4; D is unclear. The germline V gene has CDR1 SGHVS and CDR2 FNYEAQ. CDR3 length equals 14 residues. V was trimmed by 3 bases and J by 7 bases, leaving 12 bases between them. Based on the CDR3 plus reference TRBV7-6 and TRBJ1-4, the full variable domain is GAGVSQSPRYKVTKRGQDVALRCDPISGHVSLYWYRQALGQGPEFLTYFNYEAQQDKSGLPNDRFSAERPEGSISTLTIQRTEQRDSAMYRCASSFPVVTEKLFFGSGTQLSVL.

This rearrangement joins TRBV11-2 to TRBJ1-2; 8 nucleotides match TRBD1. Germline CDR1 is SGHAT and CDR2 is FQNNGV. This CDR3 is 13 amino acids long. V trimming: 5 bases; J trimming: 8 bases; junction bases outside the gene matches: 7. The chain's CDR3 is CASSLGQGRGYTF. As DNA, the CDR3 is TGTGCCAGCAGCCTCGGACAGGGCAGGGGCTACACCTTC.

CDR3 residues: CASSLFGVEGETQYF. In DNA form, the CDR3 reads TGTGCCAGCAGCTTATTCGGGGTAGAAGGAGAGACCCAGTACTTC. The J gene is TRBJ2-5, the V gene TRBV7-9, with D possibly being TRBD2 (5 bases). Germline V CDR1 and CDR2: SEHNR, FQNEAQ (reference sequence). CDR3 size: 15 residues. Deletions cut 2 bases from V and 4 bases from J, with 14 bases between.

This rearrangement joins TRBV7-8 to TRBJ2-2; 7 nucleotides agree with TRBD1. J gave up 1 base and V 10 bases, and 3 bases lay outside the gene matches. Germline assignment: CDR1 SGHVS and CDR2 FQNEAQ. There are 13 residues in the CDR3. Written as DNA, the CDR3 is TGTGCCATAGGGACAGTGAACACCGGGGAGCTGTTTTTT. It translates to CAIGTVNTGELFF.

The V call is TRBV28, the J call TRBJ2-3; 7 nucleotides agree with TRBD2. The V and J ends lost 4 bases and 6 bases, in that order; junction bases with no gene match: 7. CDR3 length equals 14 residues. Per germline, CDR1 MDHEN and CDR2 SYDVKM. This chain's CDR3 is CASSWGGKRDTQYF. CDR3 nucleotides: TGTGCCAGCAGTTGGGGAGGGAAGAGGGATACGCAGTATTTT. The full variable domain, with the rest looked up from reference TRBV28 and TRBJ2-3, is DVKVTQSSRYLVKRTGEKVFLECVQDMDHENMFWYRQDPGLGLRLIYFSYDVKMKEKGDIPEGYSVSREKKERFSLILESASTNQTSMYLCASSWGGKRDTQYFGPGTRLTVL.